This TCR beta chain was found in a study of blood T cell repertoires in COVID-19. As for the study in general: Acute and convalescent COVID-19 samples came from the United States, Italy and Spain. PBMCs, B-cell-depleted T cells, or T cells provided the cDNA or gDNA that made up the material.

The repertoire was sequenced with immunoSEQ multiplex PCR; TCRdb's copy has only in-frame clones and lacks some. The sample holds more than 100,000 clones, around three quarters seen once. The TCR was taken from a man between 60 and 70 years old with active or convalescent COVID-19. Source material: peripheral blood.

DNA of the CDR3: TGTGCCAGCAGCGTTATAACGGGGACTGAAGCTTTCTTT. Its protein is CASSVITGTEAFF. This chain uses TRBV9 with TRBJ1-1; D gene ambiguous. Looked up from germline, CDR1 is SGDLS and CDR2 is YYNGEE. Trimming removed 2 bases at V and 5 bases at J, with 10 bases between. CDR3 length equals 13 residues.